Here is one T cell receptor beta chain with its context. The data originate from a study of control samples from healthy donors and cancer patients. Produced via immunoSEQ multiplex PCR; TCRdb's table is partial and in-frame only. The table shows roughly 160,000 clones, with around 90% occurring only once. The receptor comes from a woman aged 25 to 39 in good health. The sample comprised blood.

The CDR3 sequence is CASSQGGQGAYNEQFF. The CDR3 DNA follows: TGTGCCAGCAGCCAAGGCGGACAGGGGGCCTACAATGAGCAGTTCTTC. V usage is TRBV4-2 and J usage is TRBJ2-1; 10 bases agree with TRBD1. This CDR3 contains 16 residues. From germline, CDR1 is LGHNA and CDR2 YNFKEQ. V lost 1 base, J lost 2 bases, and 2 bases stayed unmatched.